This TCR beta chain originates from a study of breast tumors, draining lymph nodes, adjacent tissues. General study findings and limits: Most tumor T cells seemingly derive from lymph node, then expand in tumor. Tumors had less TCR diversity than lymph nodes, more than nontumor tissue.

This clonotype was seen many times. Its antigen is unidentified. CDR1 is SGDLS and CDR2 is YYNGEE in the germline V gene. V lost 2 bases and J lost 4, with 9 bases in between. This CDR3 spans 14 amino acids. The lymph nodes were axillary draining lymph nodes from breast cancer patients. TCRdb re-analysed the multiplex PCR reads in MiXCR, keeping a single row per CDR3 protein. The sample lists about 230,000 distinct CDR3 sequences, approximately 30% occurring once. The source of this sequence is a female donor with breast cancer. Some clones in this sample may be carry-over from other donors' samples. Sequenced: axillary lymph node tissue. The chain couples TRBV9 to TRBJ2-2; D is uncertain. DNA of the CDR3: TGTGCCAGCAGCGTCAACACTGGCACCGGGGAGCTGTTTTTT. Its translation is CASSVNTGTGELFF.